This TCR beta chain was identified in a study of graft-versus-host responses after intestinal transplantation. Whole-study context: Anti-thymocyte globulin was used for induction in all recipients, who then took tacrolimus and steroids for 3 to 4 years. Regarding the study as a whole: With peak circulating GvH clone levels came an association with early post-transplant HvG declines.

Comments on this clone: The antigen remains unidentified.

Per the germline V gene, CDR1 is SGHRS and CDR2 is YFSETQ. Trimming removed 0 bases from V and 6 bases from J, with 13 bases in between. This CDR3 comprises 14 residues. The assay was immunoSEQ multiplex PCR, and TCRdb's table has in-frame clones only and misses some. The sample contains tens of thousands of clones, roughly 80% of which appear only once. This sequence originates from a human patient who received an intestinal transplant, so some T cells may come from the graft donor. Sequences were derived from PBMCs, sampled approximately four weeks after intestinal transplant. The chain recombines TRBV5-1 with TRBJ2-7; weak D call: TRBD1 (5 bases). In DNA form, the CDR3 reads TGCGCCAGCAGCTTGGCCCCAGGGCGAGGCGAGCAGTACTTC. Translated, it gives CASSLAPGRGEQYF.